The 7 T cell receptor beta chains in this list originate from one sample, sequenced in a study of shared clonotypes between healthy human individuals. Libraries were prepared by immunoSEQ multiplex PCR; TCRdb keeps only in-frame clonotypes and omits some of them. The profile shows about 2 million clones, approximately 94% of them singletons. In the naive CD8 group, cells lacked CD45RO and were positively selected for CCR7, so terminally differentiated effector memory CD45RA+ cells were left out. Sequenced: naive CD8+ T cells sorted from blood. These receptors were collected from a man younger than 30 in good health.

In the case of this clone: Other DNA sequences in this specimen translate into the identical CDR3. This chain links TRBV11-2 with TRBJ2-2; the D is unclear. The CDR3 consists of 12 residues. Germline V gene data show CDR1 as SGHAT and CDR2 as FQNNGV. The V gene lost 0 bases and the J gene lost 7 bases, with 3 bases spanning the gap. CDR3 in amino acids: CASSLEVGELFF. DNA for the CDR3: TGTGCCAGCAGCTTAGAAGTCGGGGAGCTGTTTTTT.

The V gene is TRBV19, the J gene TRBJ2-1, with TRBD1 as a possible D gene (5 bases). V was clipped by 5 bases and J by 8 bases, with 19 bases between them. This CDR3 has 15 residues. CDR1 is LNHDA, CDR2 SQIVND, per germline (reference sequence). CDR3 in amino acids: CASSPEDSRRDEQFF. The CDR3 coding sequence is TGTGCCAGTAGTCCCGAAGACAGCCGAAGGGATGAGCAGTTCTTC.

The chain employs TRBV27 and TRBJ2-1; D not certain. The CDR3 extends over 15 amino acids. Trimming removed 4 bases from V and 5 bases from J, with 15 bases in between. The V gene's germline CDR1 is MNHEY and CDR2 SMNVEV (reference sequence). Here the CDR3 DNA reads TGTGCCAGCAGTTACCGAGAACTATATGACAATGAGCAGTTCTTC. This gives the protein CASSYRELYDNEQFF.

About this clone: The same CDR3 can be traced to other DNA sequences in this sample. The chain couples TRBV4-1 to TRBJ2-7; the match to TRBD2 covers 11 bases. Germline loops: CDR1 MGHRA, CDR2 YSYEKL. The CDR3 is made up of 15 amino acids. V dropped 3 bases and J dropped 2; count of bases not matched to a gene: 3. The CDR3 DNA reads as TGCGCCAGCAGCCAGGGACTAGCGGAGACCTACGAGCAGTACTTC. It yields the protein CASSQGLAETYEQYF.

This sequence joins TRBV19 and TRBJ2-7; 10 positions match TRBD2. The CDR3 runs 14 residues. From germline, CDR1 is LNHDA and CDR2 SQIVND (reference sequence). V trimming: 6 bases; J trimming: 7 bases; junction bases outside the gene matches: 9. CDR3 in amino acids: CASSPGLAPWEQYF. In nucleotides, the CDR3 is TGTGCCAGTAGCCCGGGACTAGCGCCATGGGAGCAGTACTTC.

Concerning this clone itself: Germline and junction disagree at one end, which may indicate a read error. The chain has TRBV7-2 and TRBJ2-3; weak D call: TRBD1 (5 bases). Germline CDR1 reads SGHTA; CDR2 reads FQGNSA. The CDR3 sequence is 14 residues long. The CDR3 reads CASNLVQGTDTQYF. The CDR3 DNA follows: TGTGCCAGCAACTTAGTACAGGGCACAGATACGCAGTATTTT.

The chain is built from TRBV2 and TRBJ2-3; TRBD2 aligns across 7 bases. The CDR3 contains 17 residues. Germline-derived CDR1 and CDR2 are SNHLY and FYNNEI. The V and J ends lost 2 bases and 1 base, in that order; junction bases with no gene match: 9. The CDR3 nucleotides are TGTGCCAGCAGTGAATGGCCTAGCGGAATAGGCACAGATACGCAGTATTTT. This sequence encodes CASSEWPSGIGTDTQYF.